A selection of T cell receptor beta chains follows, all from one sample in a study of shared clonotypes between healthy human individuals. The data were produced by immunoSEQ multiplex PCR, yet TCRdb's version contains in-frame clones alone and is incomplete. The sample carries 2 million to 2.5 million clones, 95% recorded once. What was sequenced was naive CD4+ T cells sorted from blood. The receptors were gathered from a man younger than 35 in good health. Both conserved end residues are part of each CDR3. The order of the fields is clone size, J gene, D gene, V gene, CDR3 DNA, CDR3 protein. D genes are given only for firm matches. A row's size may be missing; if present it is once, few, many or a size class.

>-|TRBJ2-3|-|TRBV7-2
TGTGCCAGCAGCTTTGGTAGCGGCACAGATACGCAGTATTTT
CASSFGSGTDTQYF
>-|TRBJ2-7|TRBD1|TRBV30
TGTGCCTGTGATTGGACAGGGTATCACGAGCAGTACTTC
CACDWTGYHEQYF
>-|TRBJ2-7|TRBD2|TRBV6-5
TGTGCCAGCAGTCGAGAGCGGGGGGGCGACGAGCAGTACTTC
CASSRERGGDEQYF
>-|TRBJ2-3|-|TRBV18
TGTGCCAGCTCACCACCAGTAGGGTCAGATACGCAGTATTTT
CASSPPVGSDTQYF
>-|TRBJ2-7|TRBD1|TRBV7-6
TGTGCCAGCAGCCAAGGACAGGGCCAGGCGCAGGAGCAGTACTTC
CASSQGQGQAQEQYF
>-|TRBJ2-1|TRBD2|TRBV9
TGTGCCAGCAGCGTAGCCAGCGGGATATACAATGAGCAGTTCTTC
CASSVASGIYNEQFF
>-|TRBJ1-4|TRBD1|TRBV30
TGTGCCTGGAGCTACAGGGGCGCCAATGAAAAACTGTTTTTT
CAWSYRGANEKLFF
>-|TRBJ1-5|-|TRBV28
TGTGCCAGCTTGACGCCCCTTTTGGGCAATCAGCCCCAGCATTTT
CASLTPLLGNQPQHF
>-|TRBJ1-2|-|TRBV10-3
TGTGCCATCAGTGAGGAGACGAAAGGCTACACCTTC
CAISEETKGYTF
>-|TRBJ2-3|TRBD2|TRBV6-1
TGTGCCAGCAGGACTAGCGGTAGCACAGATACGCAGTATTTT
CASRTSGSTDTQYF
>-|TRBJ1-5|TRBD1|TRBV6-6
TGTGCCAGCAGTCCCGGGACAGGGAGTAATCAGCCCCAGCATTTT
CASSPGTGSNQPQHF
>-|TRBJ2-7|TRBD2|TRBV5-6
TGTGCCAGCAGCCTCCGCGGGGGGCTCTCCTACGAGCAGTACTTC
CASSLRGGLSYEQYF
>-|TRBJ1-5|-|TRBV7-2
TGTGCCAGCAGCTTAGTAGGGCTAGCCAATCAGCCCCAGCATTTT
CASSLVGLANQPQHF
>once|TRBJ2-7|-|TRBV10-3
TGTGCCATCAGTGAGTCCGGCGGGAATCGCTACGAGCAGTACTTC
CAISESGGNRYEQYF
>-|TRBJ1-1|TRBD1|TRBV5-4
TGTGCCAGCAGCTTTCAGGGGGCGCACACTGAAGCTTTCTTT
CASSFQGAHTEAFF
>-|TRBJ1-4|-|TRBV9
TGTGCCAGCAGCGGCGGGATATCAACTAATGAAAAACTGTTTTTT
CASSGGISTNEKLFF
>-|TRBJ1-6|-|TRBV2
TGTGCCAGCACTAAGGCAGGGCATGGGGGTTCACCCCTCCACTTT
CASTKAGHGGSPLHF
>few|TRBJ2-5|TRBD2|TRBV5-1
TGCGCCAGCAGCTTGGGGACTAGCGAGTACCAAGAGACCCAGTACTTC
CASSLGTSEYQETQYF
>-|TRBJ2-7|TRBD1|TRBV6-1
TGTGCCAGCAGCAGAACAGGGGAATACGAGCAGTACTTC
CASSRTGEYEQYF
>-|TRBJ1-6|-|TRBV10-1
TGCGCCAGCAGTGAATTTGTGCGGAAATACTATAATTCACCCCTCCACTTT
CASSEFVRKYYNSPLHF
>-|TRBJ1-4|-|TRBV30
TGTGCCTGGCGCACAACAGGGACCCTCGGGAAACTGTTTTTT
CAWRTTGTLGKLFF
>-|TRBJ1-5|-|TRBV28
TGTGCCAGCATGCACAGAACTTCTGACAATCAGCCCCAGCATTTT
CASMHRTSDNQPQHF
>-|TRBJ1-4|-|TRBV5-1
TGCGCCAGCAGCCACCGGGGCTCAAATGAAAAACTGTTTTTT
CASSHRGSNEKLFF
>-|TRBJ2-7|-|TRBV25-1
TGTGCCAGCGCACAGCGAAAGAACGAGCAGTACTTC
CASAQRKNEQYF
>-|TRBJ2-7|TRBD1|TRBV9
TGTGCCAGCGCGGGAACCGGGACAGGGGGCTACGAGCAGTACTTC
CASAGTGTGGYEQYF
>-|TRBJ2-7|TRBD1|TRBV5-1
TGCGCCAGCAGCTTGGACGGACAGGGGGCTGGGTACGAGCAGTACTTC
CASSLDGQGAGYEQYF